This T cell receptor beta chain emerged from a study of T-cell reconstitution after alpha-beta-depleted transplantation in children. Note on this clonotype: Its matching antigen is unknown.

Unique molecular identifiers tagged the TCRbeta library. TCRdb fed the PCR reads into MiXCR, producing one record per CDR3 protein. Among 670,000 or so distinct CDR3 sequences listed, about 12% were seen once. The V gene's germline CDR1 is ENHRY and CDR2 SYGVKD. V dropped 2 bases and J dropped 4; count of bases not matched to a gene: 1. The CDR3 is 14 residues long. Notes on the study in general: Among T cells one year after transplant, newly produced cells accounted for most counts and diversity. Several hundred expanded graft clones reportedly supplied alpha-beta T cells about two months after transplant.

V usage is TRBV10-3 and J usage is TRBJ2-5, with TRBD2 matching 10 bases. The clonotype comes from a girl aged 2-9 years with congenital amegakaryocytic thrombocytopenia, due to receive a stem cell transplant. The specimen was PBMCs, collected before TCRalphabeta/CD19-depleted stem cell transplant. The CDR3, as DNA: TGTGCCATCAGTGAGGTAGCGGGAGGAGAGACCCAGTACTTC. As protein: CAISEVAGGETQYF.